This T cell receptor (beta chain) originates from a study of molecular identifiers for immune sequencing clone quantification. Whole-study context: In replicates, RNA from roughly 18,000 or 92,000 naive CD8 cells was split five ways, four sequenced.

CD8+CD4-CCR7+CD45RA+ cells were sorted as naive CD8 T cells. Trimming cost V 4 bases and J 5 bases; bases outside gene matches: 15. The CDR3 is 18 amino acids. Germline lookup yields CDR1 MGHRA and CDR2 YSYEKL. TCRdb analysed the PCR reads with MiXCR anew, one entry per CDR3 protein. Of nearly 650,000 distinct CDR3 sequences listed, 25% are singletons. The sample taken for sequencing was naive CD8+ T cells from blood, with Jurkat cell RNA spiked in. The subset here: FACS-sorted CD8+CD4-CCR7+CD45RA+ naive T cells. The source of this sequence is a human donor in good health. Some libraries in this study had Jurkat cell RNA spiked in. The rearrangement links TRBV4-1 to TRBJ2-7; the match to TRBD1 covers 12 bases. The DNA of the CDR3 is TGCGCCAGCAGCCTCATAATCTCCGGGACAGGGGGCGAGGACGAGCAGTACTTC. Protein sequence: CASSLIISGTGGEDEQYF.